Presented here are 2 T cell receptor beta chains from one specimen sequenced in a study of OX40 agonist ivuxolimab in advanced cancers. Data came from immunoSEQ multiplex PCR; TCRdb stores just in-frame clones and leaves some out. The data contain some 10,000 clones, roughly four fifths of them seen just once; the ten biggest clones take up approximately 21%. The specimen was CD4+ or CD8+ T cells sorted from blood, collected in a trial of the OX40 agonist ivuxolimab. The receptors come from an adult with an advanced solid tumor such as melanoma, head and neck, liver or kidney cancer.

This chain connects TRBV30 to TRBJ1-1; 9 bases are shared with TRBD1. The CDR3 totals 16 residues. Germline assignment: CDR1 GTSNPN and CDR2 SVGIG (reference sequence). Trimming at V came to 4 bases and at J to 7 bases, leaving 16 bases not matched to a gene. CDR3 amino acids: CAWMRLTGGFLGEAFF. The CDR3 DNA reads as TGTGCCTGGATGAGGTTGACAGGGGGATTCCTTGGTGAAGCTTTCTTT.

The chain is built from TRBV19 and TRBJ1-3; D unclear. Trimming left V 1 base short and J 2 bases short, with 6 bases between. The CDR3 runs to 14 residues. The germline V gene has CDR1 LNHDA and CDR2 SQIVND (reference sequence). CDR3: CASSIAQTGNTIYF. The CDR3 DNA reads TGTGCCAGTAGTATAGCACAGACTGGAAACACCATATATTTT.